This passage covers 18 T cell receptor beta chains from one sample sequenced in a study of blood T cell repertoires in COVID-19. Sequencing was performed with immunoSEQ multiplex PCR; in TCRdb, only in-frame clones are kept and a portion is missing. This table has approximately 30,000 clones, roughly 92% appearing once. The sample comprised peripheral blood. The receptor set was obtained from a human donor in a cohort sampled during active COVID-19.

CDR3 sequence: CASRTSGGSSGANVLTF. Written as DNA, the CDR3 is TGTGCCAGTAGGACTAGCGGGGGGTCCTCTGGGGCCAACGTCCTGACTTTC. The chain uses TRBV19 and TRBJ2-6, with 13 bases fitting TRBD2. Trimming cost V 6 bases and J 0 bases; bases outside gene matches: 2. The V gene's germline CDR1 is LNHDA and CDR2 SQIVND (reference sequence). The CDR3 totals 17 residues.

The chain employs TRBV5-5 and TRBJ2-1; no clear D. V shed 0 bases and J shed 5 bases, with 9 bases lying between them. CDR1 is SGHKS and CDR2 is YYEKEE in the germline V gene (reference sequence). CDR3 length: 14 amino acids. The CDR3 here is CASSLGAANNEQFF. CDR3 DNA sequence: TGTGCCAGCAGCTTGGGGGCAGCTAACAATGAGCAGTTCTTC.

The genes are TRBV5-1 and TRBJ1-2; D possibly corresponds to TRBD1 (6 bases). The V end lost 2 bases, the J end lost 6 bases, and 23 bases lay between the germline ends. Germline V CDR1 and CDR2: SGHRS, YFSETQ. The length of the CDR3 is 17 residues. CDR3: CASSLSTGETRRDGYTF. In DNA form, the CDR3 reads TGCGCCAGCAGCTTATCGACAGGAGAAACTAGAAGGGATGGCTACACCTTC.

The gene calls are TRBV7-8 and TRBJ1-2; maybe TRBD1 (5 bases). The V end lost 5 bases, the J end lost 4 bases, and 11 bases lay between the germline ends. There are 13 residues in the CDR3. CDR1 is SGHVS and CDR2 is FQNEAQ in the germline V gene. CDR3 loop: CASSPTETYGYTF. The CDR3 nucleotides read TGTGCCAGCAGCCCGACAGAGACCTATGGCTACACCTTC.

The chain couples TRBV6-5 to TRBJ1-2, with D unresolved. The V end lost 0 bases, the J end lost 7 bases, and 12 bases lay between the germline ends. The CDR3 consists of 14 residues. Germline assignment: CDR1 MNHEY and CDR2 SVGAGI. Here the CDR3 DNA reads TGTGCCAGCAGTTACTCGATAGTGGTCGGTGGCTACACCTTC. Its protein is CASSYSIVVGGYTF.

CDR3 coding DNA: TGTGCCAGCAGGGGGGACATTAACACCGGGGAGCTGTTTTTT. Amino acid sequence: CASRGDINTGELFF. This rearrangement joins TRBV6-5 to TRBJ2-2; tentative D call: TRBD1 (6 bases). This CDR3 spans 14 amino acids. CDR1 MNHEY and CDR2 SVGAGI come from the germline V gene. V was cut by 6 bases and J by 2 bases, with 10 bases left in between.

J is TRBJ2-7 and V is TRBV11-2; possible D gene TRBD2, 6 bases. The ends were cut back, 1 base at V and 4 bases at J, with 14 bases in the middle. Germline V gene lookup returns CDR1 SGHAT and CDR2 FQNNGV. CDR3 length: 15 amino acids. This chain's CDR3 is CASSLGRGTTYEQYF. CDR3 nucleotides: TGTGCCAGCAGCTTAGGGCGGGGTACGACGTACGAGCAGTACTTC.

This CDR3 is CASSPPSGEGTEAFF. In DNA form, the CDR3 reads TGCGCCAGCAGCCCGCCTTCGGGGGAAGGCACTGAAGCTTTCTTT. This rearrangement joins TRBV5-1 to TRBJ1-1; a possible D gene is TRBD1 (5 bases). Trimming took 4 bases from V and 4 from J, leaving 17 bases between them. Per germline, CDR1 SGHRS and CDR2 YFSETQ. The CDR3 has 15 residues.

Only one count was recorded for this clone. The rearrangement uses TRBV3-1 (or the pseudogene TRBV3-2) and TRBJ2-2; TRBD1 is a possible D gene (5 bases). This CDR3 is 14 amino acids long. The V gene lost 5 bases and the J gene lost 5 bases, with 12 bases spanning the gap. The germline gives CDR1 LGHDT, CDR2 YNNKEL (reference sequence). The CDR3 protein is CASSNTGSTGELFF. As DNA, the CDR3 is TGTGCCAGCAGCAATACAGGATCAACCGGGGAGCTGTTTTTT.

The chain recombines TRBV28 with TRBJ2-7; TRBD1 aligns across 10 bases. Germline assignment: CDR1 MDHEN and CDR2 SYDVKM. After removal of 4 bases from V and 7 bases from J, the junction contained 25 bases not matched to a gene. This CDR3 is 20 amino acids long. The CDR3 here is CASSSTLLGTGEVYTGEQYF. In DNA, the CDR3 is TGTGCCAGCAGTTCGACCTTGTTAGGGACAGGGGAAGTTTATACGGGAGAGCAGTACTTC.

This clone occurred once. The rearrangement uses TRBV28 and TRBJ2-1; D might be TRBD1 (6 bases). Germline CDR1 reads MDHEN; CDR2 reads SYDVKM. The V gene lost 5 bases and the J gene lost 1 base, with 12 bases spanning the gap. The CDR3 loop spans 15 amino acids. CDR3 protein: CASSVETGSYNEQFF. The CDR3 DNA reads TGTGCCAGCAGTGTCGAAACAGGGTCCTACAATGAGCAGTTCTTC.

The genes are TRBV20-1 and TRBJ1-3; TRBD1 might be the D (6 bases). Trimming shortened V by 3 bases and J by 3 bases, and 12 bases separated the two germline ends. The CDR3 covers 14 residues. Germline V gene lookup returns CDR1 DFQATT and CDR2 SNEGSKA (reference sequence). CDR3 DNA sequence: TGCAGTGCTAGTACAGGGACGAATGGAAACACCATATATTTT. Protein: CSASTGTNGNTIYF.

This clone appeared once. The chain is built from TRBV3-1 (or the pseudogene TRBV3-2) and TRBJ1-1; D unresolved. The germline gives CDR1 LGHDT, CDR2 YNNKEL (reference sequence). The CDR3 length is 14 residues. V lost 0 bases and J lost 1, with 6 bases in between. The CDR3 nucleotides read TGTGCCAGCAGCCAAGAAGAGCAGAACACTGAAGCTTTCTTT. This translates into CASSQEEQNTEAFF.

The chain is built from TRBV1 and TRBJ2-7; the D call of TRBD1 is as the table states it, not checked on the DNA. TRBV1 is marked as a pseudogene. The CDR3 contains 16 residues. The chain's CDR3 is CTSSHLDRGGLYEQYF. CDR3 bases: TGCACCAGCAGCCACCTAGACAGGGGCGGCCTCTACGAGCAGTACTTC.

V usage is TRBV9 and J usage is TRBJ1-5, with D perhaps TRBD1 (6 bases). With 0 bases removed from V and 6 bases from J, the gap between germline ends came to 10 bases. The CDR3 spans 14 residues. From germline, CDR1 is SGDLS and CDR2 YYNGEE. CDR3 in amino acids: CASSVAGAAQPQHF. CDR3 nucleotide sequence: TGTGCCAGCAGCGTAGCAGGGGCTGCTCAGCCCCAGCATTTT.

The chain recombines TRBV27 with TRBJ2-3, with D unclear. CDR3 length: 15 residues. Trimming stripped 4 bases from V and 4 bases from J, with 15 bases between. Germline values: CDR1 MNHEY, CDR2 SMNVEV (reference sequence). Here the CDR3 reads CASSSSLSSPDTQYF. CDR3 DNA sequence: TGTGCCAGCAGTTCAAGCCTTTCTTCTCCAGATACGCAGTATTTT.

The V call is TRBV3-1 (or the pseudogene TRBV3-2), the J call TRBJ2-2, with TRBD1 matching 7 bases. Germline CDR1 is LGHDT and CDR2 is YNNKEL (reference sequence). The CDR3 contains 13 residues. Unmatched junction bases numbered 3, after V lost 6 bases and J lost 5 bases. In nucleotides, the CDR3 is TGTGCCAGCAGATACAGGGGAACCGGGGAGCTGTTTTTT. Translated, it gives CASRYRGTGELFF.

This chain uses TRBV28 with TRBJ1-5, with 8 bases aligning to TRBD1. CDR1 and CDR2 from the germline V gene are MDHEN and SYDVKM. The V gene end was trimmed by 10 bases and the J gene end by 1 base; junction bases not matched to a gene: 9. This CDR3 spans 15 amino acids. The CDR3 coding sequence is TGTGCCATCGGACAGGGAGGGGCGAGCAATCAGCCCCAGCATTTT. Translated, it gives CAIGQGGASNQPQHF.